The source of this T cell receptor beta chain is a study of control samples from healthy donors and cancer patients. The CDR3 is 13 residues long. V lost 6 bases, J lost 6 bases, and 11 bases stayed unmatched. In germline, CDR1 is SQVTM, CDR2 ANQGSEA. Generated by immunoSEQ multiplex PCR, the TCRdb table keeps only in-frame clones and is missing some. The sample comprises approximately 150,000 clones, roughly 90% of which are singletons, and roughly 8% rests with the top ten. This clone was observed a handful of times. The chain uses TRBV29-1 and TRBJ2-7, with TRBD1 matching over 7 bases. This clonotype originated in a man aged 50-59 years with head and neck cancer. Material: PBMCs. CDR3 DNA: TGCAGCGTACGACCGGGACAGATCACCGAGCAGTACTTC. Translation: CSVRPGQITEQYF.